What follows describes a single T cell receptor beta chain. Recruitment covered about two dozen US areas and drew participants whose ages spanned roughly 18 to 89 years. The J segment lost 2 bases and the V segment lost 6 bases, leaving 4 bases of the junction unmatched. In germline, CDR1 is MNHEY, CDR2 SVGAGI. CDR3 size: 13 residues. The data derive from a study of blood T cell repertoires in COVID-19. Whole-study context: COVID-19 samples, acute and convalescent, were from the United States, Italy and Spain. PBMCs, B-cell-depleted T cells, or T cells provided the cDNA or gDNA that made up the material.

Assay used: immunoSEQ multiplex PCR; TCRdb lists only in-frame clones, some missing. This table holds a few hundred thousand clones, about 86% found once. The sequencing sample was made of PBMCs or T cells enriched from blood (not recorded which). This receptor was obtained from a woman aged 40-49 years with acute COVID-19. The J gene is TRBJ2-7, the V gene TRBV6-5, with 7 bases that match TRBD1. CDR3 nucleotides: TGTGCCAGCAGCTGGACAGGAGCCTACGAGCAGTACTTC. It specifies CASSWTGAYEQYF.